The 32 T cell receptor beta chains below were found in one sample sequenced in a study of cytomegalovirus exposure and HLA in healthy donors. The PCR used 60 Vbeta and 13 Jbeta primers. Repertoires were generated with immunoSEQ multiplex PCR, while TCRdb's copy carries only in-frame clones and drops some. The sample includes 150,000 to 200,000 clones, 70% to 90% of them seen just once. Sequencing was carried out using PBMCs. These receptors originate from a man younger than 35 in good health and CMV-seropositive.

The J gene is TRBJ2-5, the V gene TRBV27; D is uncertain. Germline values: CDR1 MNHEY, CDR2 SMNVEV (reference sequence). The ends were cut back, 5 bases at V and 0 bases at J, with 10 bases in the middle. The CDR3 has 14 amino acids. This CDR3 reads CASSPVAYQETQYF. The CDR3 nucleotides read TGTGCCAGCAGTCCCGTAGCCTACCAAGAGACCCAGTACTTC.

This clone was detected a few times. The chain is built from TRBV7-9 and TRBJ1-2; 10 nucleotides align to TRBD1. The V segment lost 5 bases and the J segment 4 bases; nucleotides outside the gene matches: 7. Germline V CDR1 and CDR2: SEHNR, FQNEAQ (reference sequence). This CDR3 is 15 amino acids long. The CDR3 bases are TGTGCCAGCAGCCCTCGACAGGGGGCGATCTATGGCTACACCTTC. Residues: CASSPRQGAIYGYTF. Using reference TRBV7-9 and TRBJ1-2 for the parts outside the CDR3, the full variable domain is DTGVSQNPRHKITKRGQNVTFRCDPISEHNRLYWYRQTLGQGPEFLTYFQNEAQLEKSRLLSDRFSAERPKGSFSTLEIQRTEQGDSAMYLCASSPRQGAIYGYTFGSGTRLTVV.

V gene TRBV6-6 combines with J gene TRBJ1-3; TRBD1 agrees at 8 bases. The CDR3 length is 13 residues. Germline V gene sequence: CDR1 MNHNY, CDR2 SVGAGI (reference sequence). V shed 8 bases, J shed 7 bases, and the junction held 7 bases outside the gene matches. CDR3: CASALDRANTIYF. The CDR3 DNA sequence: TGTGCCAGCGCATTGGACAGGGCGAACACCATATATTTT.

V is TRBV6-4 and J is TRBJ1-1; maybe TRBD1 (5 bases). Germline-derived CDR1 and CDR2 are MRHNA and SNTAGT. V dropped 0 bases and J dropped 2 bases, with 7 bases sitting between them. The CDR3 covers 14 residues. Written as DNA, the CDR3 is TGTGCCAGCAGTGACTCGGACACCAACACTGAAGCTTTCTTT. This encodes CASSDSDTNTEAFF.

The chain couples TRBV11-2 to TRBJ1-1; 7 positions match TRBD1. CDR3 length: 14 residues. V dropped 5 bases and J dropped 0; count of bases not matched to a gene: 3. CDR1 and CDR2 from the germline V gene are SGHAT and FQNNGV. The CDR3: CASSEGQMNTEAFF. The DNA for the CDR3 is TGTGCCAGCAGCGAGGGACAGATGAACACTGAAGCTTTCTTT.

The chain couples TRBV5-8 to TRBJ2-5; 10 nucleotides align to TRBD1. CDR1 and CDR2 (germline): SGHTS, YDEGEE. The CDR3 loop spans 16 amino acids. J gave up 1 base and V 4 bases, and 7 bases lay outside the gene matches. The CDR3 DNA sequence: TGTGCCAGCAGCCACAAGCGGACAGGGGGCCAAGAGACCCAGTACTTC. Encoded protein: CASSHKRTGGQETQYF.

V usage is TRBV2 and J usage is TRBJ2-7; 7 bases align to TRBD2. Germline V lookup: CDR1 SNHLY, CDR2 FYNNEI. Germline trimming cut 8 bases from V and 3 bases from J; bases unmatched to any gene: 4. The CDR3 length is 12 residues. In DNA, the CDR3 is TGTGCCAGCGGGGGGGAGATCTACGAGCAGTACTTC. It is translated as CASGGEIYEQYF.

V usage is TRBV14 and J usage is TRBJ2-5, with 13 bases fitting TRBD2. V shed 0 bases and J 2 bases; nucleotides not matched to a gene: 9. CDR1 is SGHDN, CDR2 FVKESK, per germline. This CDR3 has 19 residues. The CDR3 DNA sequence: TGTGCCAGCAGCCAAGATTTAACTAGCGGGGGGGCCTGGCAAGAGACCCAGTACTTC. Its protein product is CASSQDLTSGGAWQETQYF.

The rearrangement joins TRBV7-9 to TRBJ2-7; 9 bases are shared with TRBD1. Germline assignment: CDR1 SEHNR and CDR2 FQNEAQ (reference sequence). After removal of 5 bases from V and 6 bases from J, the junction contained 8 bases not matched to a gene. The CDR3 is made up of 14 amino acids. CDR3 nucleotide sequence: TGTGCCAGCAGCAGCCGGGACAGGGCCCCCGAGCAGTACTTC. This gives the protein CASSSRDRAPEQYF.

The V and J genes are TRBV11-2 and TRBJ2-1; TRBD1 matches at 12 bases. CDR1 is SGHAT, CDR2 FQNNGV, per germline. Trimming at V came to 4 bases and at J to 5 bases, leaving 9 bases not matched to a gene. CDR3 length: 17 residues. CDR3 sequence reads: CASSSFLGQGANNEQFF. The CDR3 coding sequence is TGTGCCAGCAGCTCCTTCCTGGGACAGGGGGCGAACAATGAGCAGTTCTTC. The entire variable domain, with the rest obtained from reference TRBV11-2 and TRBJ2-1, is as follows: EAGVAQSPRYKIIEKRQSVAFWCNPISGHATLYWYQQILGQGPKLLIQFQNNGVVDDSQLPKDRFSAERLKGVDSTLKIQPAKLEDSAVYLCASSSFLGQGANNEQFFGPGTRLTVL.

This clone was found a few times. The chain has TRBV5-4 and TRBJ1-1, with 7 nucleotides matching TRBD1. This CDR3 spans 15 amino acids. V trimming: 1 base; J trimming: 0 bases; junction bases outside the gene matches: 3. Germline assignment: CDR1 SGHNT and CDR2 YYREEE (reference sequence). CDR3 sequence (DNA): TGTGCCAGCAGCTTGAAGACAGGGATGAACACTGAAGCTTTCTTT. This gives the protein CASSLKTGMNTEAFF.

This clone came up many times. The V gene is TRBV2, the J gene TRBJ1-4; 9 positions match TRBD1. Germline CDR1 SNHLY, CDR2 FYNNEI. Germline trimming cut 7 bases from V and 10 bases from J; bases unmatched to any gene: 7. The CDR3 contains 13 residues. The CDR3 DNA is TGTGCCAGCATGGGACAGGGCGGTAGAAAACTGTTTTTT. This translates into CASMGQGGRKLFF.

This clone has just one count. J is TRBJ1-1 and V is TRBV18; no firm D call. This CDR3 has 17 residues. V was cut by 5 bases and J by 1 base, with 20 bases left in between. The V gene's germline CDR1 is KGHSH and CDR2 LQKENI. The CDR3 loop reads CASSASVVERANTEAFF. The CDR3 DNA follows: TGTGCCAGCTCAGCTTCCGTAGTAGAGCGGGCGAACACTGAAGCTTTCTTT.

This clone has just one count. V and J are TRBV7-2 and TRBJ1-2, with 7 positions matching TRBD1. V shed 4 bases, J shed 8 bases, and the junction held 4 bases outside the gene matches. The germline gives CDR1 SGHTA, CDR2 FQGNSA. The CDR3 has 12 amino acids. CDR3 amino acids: CASSYDREGYTF. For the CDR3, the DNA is TGTGCCAGCAGCTACGACAGGGAGGGCTACACCTTC.

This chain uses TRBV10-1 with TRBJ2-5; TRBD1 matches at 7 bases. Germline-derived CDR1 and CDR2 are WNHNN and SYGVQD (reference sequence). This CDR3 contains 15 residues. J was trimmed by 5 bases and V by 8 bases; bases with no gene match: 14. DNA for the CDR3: TGCGCCAGCTACAGGGGCGAGCCAGGTTGGGAGACCCAGTACTTC. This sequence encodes CASYRGEPGWETQYF.

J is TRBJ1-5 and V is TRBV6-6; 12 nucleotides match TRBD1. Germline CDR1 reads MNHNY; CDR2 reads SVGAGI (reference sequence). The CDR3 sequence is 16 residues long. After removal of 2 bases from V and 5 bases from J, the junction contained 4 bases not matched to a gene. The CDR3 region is CASSYPGTGGYQPQHF. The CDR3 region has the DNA TGTGCCAGCAGTTACCCAGGGACAGGGGGCTATCAGCCCCAGCATTTT.

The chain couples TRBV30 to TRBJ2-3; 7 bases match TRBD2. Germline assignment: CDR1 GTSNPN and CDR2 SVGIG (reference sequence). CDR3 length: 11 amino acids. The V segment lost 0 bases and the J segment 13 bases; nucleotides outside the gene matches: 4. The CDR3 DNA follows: TGTGCCTGGAGTGTACGGGGAGGGAAGTATTTT. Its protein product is CAWSVRGGKYF.

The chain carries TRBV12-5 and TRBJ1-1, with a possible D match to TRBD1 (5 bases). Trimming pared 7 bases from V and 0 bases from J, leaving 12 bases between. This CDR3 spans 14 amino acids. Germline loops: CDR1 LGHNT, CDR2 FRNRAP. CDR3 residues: CASDPGFVNTEAFF. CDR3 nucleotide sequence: TGTGCTAGTGACCCAGGGTTTGTGAACACTGAAGCTTTCTTT.

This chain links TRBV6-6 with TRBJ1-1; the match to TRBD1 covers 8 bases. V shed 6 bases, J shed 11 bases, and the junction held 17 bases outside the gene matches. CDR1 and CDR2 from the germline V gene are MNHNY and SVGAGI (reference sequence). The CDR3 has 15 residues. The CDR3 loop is CASSTGGQGGSGAFF. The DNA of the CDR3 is TGTGCCAGCAGCACAGGGGGGCAGGGGGGGTCGGGGGCTTTCTTT.

This chain's CDR3 is CASSRGTGSHEQFF. The CDR3 DNA reads TGTGCCAGCAGCCGTGGGACAGGGTCCCATGAGCAGTTCTTC. This chain joins TRBV5-4 and TRBJ2-1; 9 bases line up with TRBD1. The V and J ends lost 4 bases and 8 bases, in that order; junction bases with no gene match: 7. Per germline, CDR1 SGHNT and CDR2 YYREEE (reference sequence). CDR3 length: 14 residues.

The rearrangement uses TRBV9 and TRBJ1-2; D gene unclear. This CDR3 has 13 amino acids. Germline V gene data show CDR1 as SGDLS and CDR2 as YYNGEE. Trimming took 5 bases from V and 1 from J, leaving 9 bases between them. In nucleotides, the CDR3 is TGTGCCAGCAGTGGTACAAATAACTATGGCTACACCTTC. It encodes CASSGTNNYGYTF. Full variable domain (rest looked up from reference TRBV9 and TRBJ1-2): DSGVTQTPKHLITATGQRVTLRCSPRSGDLSVYWYQQSLDQGLQFLIQYYNGEERAKGNILERFSAQQFPDLHSELNLSSLELGDSALYFCASSGTNNYGYTFGSGTRLTVV.

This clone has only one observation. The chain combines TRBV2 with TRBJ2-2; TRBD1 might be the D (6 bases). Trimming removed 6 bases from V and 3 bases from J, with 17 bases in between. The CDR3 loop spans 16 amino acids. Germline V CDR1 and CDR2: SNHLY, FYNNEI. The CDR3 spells CASRGAGTQYTGELFF. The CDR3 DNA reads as TGTGCCAGCAGAGGGGCCGGGACACAATACACCGGGGAGCTGTTTTTT.

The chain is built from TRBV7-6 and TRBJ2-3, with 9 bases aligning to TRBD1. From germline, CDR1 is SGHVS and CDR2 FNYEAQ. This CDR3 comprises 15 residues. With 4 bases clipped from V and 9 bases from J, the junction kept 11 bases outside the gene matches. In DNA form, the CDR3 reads TGTGCCAGCAGCTCGATGCCGGGACAGGGAACGACGCAGTATTTT. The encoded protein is CASSSMPGQGTTQYF.

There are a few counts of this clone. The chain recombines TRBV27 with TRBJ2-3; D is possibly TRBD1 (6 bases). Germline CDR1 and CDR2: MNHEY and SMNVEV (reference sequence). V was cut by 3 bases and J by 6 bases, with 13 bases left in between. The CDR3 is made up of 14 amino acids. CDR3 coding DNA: TGTGCCAGCAGTTTTGCTCCGACAGGCGATACGCAGTATTTT. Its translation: CASSFAPTGDTQYF.

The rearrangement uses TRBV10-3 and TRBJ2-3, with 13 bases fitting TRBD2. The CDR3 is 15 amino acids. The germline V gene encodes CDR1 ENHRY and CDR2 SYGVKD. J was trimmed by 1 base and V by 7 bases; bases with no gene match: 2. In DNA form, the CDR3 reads TGTGCCATCACTGGGACTAGCGGGGGCACAGATACGCAGTATTTT. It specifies CAITGTSGGTDTQYF.

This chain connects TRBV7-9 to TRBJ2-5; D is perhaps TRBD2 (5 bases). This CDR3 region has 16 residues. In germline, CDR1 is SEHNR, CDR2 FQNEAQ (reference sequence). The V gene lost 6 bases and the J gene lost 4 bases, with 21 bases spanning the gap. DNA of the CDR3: TGTGCCAGCAGTCGTAGAAATCCGGGATCAAGAGAGACCCAGTACTTC. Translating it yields CASSRRNPGSRETQYF.

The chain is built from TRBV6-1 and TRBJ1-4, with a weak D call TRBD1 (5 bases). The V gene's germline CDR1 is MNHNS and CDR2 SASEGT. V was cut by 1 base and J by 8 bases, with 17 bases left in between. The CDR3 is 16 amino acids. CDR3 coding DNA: TGTGCCAGCAGTGAAGTGTGGGCAGGGCTTTTCGAAAAACTGTTTTTT. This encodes CASSEVWAGLFEKLFF.

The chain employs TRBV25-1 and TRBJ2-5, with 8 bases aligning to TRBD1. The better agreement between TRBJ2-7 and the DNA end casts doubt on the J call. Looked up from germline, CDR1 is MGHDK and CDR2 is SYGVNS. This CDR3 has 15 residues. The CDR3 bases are TGTGCCAGCAGTGTCTCCGGACAGGGAGCCTACGAGCAGTACTTC. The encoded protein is CASSVSGQGAYEQYF.

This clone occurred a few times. Written as DNA, the CDR3 is TGTGCCAGCAGCTACGACAGAAATCAGCCCCAGCATTTT. Protein product: CASSYDRNQPQHF. The chain combines TRBV7-8 with TRBJ1-5, with a weak D call TRBD1 (5 bases). CDR1 is SGHVS and CDR2 is FQNEAQ in the germline V gene. V lost 4 bases to trimming and J lost 4 bases, with 8 bases between them. The CDR3 loop spans 13 amino acids.

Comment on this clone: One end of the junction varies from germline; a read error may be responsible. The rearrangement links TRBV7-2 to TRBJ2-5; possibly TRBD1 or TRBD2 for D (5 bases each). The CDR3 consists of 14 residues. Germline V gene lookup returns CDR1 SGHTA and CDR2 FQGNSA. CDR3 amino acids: CASRLEGYQETQYF. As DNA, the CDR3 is TGTGCCAGCAGATTAGAGGGGTACCAAGAGACCCAGTACTTC.

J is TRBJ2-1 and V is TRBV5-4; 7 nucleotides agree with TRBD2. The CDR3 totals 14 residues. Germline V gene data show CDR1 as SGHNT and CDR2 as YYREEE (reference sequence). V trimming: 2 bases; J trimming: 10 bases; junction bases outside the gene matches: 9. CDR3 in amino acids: CASSFSGGSGEQFF. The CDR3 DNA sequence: TGTGCCAGCAGCTTCTCGGGGGGTTCCGGGGAGCAGTTCTTC.

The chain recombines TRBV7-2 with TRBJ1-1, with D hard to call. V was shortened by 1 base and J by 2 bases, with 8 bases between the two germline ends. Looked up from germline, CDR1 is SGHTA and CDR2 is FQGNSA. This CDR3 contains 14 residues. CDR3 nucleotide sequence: TGTGCCAGCAGCTTAGGCAGGATTAACACTGAAGCTTTCTTT. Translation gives CASSLGRINTEAFF.